This TCR beta chain was recovered during a study of vaccination effects on CD4 cells after COVID-19. Study in general: It was a median of 72 days after the second dose that post-vaccine samples were obtained.

V lost 5 bases and J lost 2, with 15 bases in between. Germline CDR1 LNHDA, CDR2 SQIVND (reference sequence). The CDR3 sequence is 15 residues long. Details on this clone: Its antigen is not known.

TCRdb's table, derived via immunoSEQ multiplex PCR, lists solely in-frame clones and lacks some. Of about 24,000 clones in the sample, roughly two thirds were seen once. Antigen-specific CD4+ T cells were first expanded with viral peptide pools by the ViraFEST assay and only then sequenced. Cells that had been cultured for roughly ten days were the source of isolated CD4+ T cells. Either the BNT162b2 or mRNA-1273 vaccine was given to participants in two doses. The clonotype was recovered from a human donor who received a COVID-19 vaccine. V and J are TRBV19 and TRBJ1-1; D remains ambiguous. The sequencing here drew on CD4+ T cells from PBMCs cultured with SARS-CoV-2 spike peptides, taken after COVID-19 vaccination. Here the CDR3 reads CASSRDRTTNTEAFF. CDR3 bases: TGTGCCAGTAGTCGGGATCGGACGACTAACACTGAAGCTTTCTTT.